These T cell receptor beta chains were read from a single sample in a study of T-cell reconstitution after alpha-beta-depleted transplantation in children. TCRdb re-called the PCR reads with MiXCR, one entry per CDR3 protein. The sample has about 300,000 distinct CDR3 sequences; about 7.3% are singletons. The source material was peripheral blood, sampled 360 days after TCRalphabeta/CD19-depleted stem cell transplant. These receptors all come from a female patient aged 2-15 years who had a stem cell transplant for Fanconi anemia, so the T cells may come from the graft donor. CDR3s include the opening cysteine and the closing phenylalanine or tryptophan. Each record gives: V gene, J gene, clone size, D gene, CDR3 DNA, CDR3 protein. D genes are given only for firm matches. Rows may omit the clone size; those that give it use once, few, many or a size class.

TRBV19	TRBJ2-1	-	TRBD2	TGTGCCAGTACCTTCCTAGCGGGGGGCTACAATGAGCAGTTCTTC	CASTFLAGGYNEQFF
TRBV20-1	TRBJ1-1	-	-	TGCAGTGCTAGATCCCCAGAGAACACTGAAGCTTTCTTT	CSARSPENTEAFF
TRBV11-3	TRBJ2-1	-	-	TGTGCCAGCAGCACCCGAAGTGGGAATGAGCAGTTCTTC	CASSTRSGNEQFF
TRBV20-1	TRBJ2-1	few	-	TGCAATGCTGCCGGGACTTCTTCCTTTACCGCTTCCTACAATGAGCAGTTCTTC	CNAAGTSSFTASYNEQFF
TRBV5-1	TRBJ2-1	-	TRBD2	TGCGCCAGCAGCTTGGAGGGGCGGGGGAATGAGCAGTTCTTC	CASSLEGRGNEQFF
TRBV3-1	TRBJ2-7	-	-	TGTGCCAGCAGCCACGGCGGGGCCTCCTACGAGCAGTACTTC	CASSHGGASYEQYF
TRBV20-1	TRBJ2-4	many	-	TGCAGTGCCCTTAGACTGTTAGCCAAAAACATTCAGTACTTC	CSALRLLAKNIQYF
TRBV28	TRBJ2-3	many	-	TGTGCCAGCAGTTTATCCCCTCGAGGCAGCGTCCCAACAGATACGCAGTATTTT	CASSLSPRGSVPTDTQYF
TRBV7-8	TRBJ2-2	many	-	TGTGCCAGCAGCGCCGGACGGGAAGCAAGCATGGGGCTGTTTTTT	CASSAGREASMGLFF
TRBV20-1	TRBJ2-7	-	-	TGCAGTGCTGGTCCCGGGACCAACGCGTACGAGCAGTACTTC	CSAGPGTNAYEQYF
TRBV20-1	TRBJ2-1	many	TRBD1	TGCAGTGGGAACAGGGGGACTGGCTACAATGAGCAGTTCTTC	CSGNRGTGYNEQFF
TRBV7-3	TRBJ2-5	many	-	TGTGCCAGCAGCTCGAATGGATGGGTGGAGGAGACCCAGTACTTC	CASSSNGWVEETQYF
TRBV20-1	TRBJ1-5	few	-	TGCAGTGCTAGTAGCCCCGGGGGGGATAATCAGCCCCAGCATTTT	CSASSPGGDNQPQHF
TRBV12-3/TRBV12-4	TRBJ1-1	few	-	TGTGCCAGCACCTGGGGCAGGGCGAACACTGAAGCTTTCTTT	CASTWGRANTEAFF
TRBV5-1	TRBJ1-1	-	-	TGCGCCAGCAGCCCCATCATGCCAGGGGTCCTGAACACTGAAGCTTTCTTT	CASSPIMPGVLNTEAFF
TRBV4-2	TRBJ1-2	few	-	TGTGCCAGCAGCCCACTGGACCGTAACTATGGCTACACCTTC	CASSPLDRNYGYTF
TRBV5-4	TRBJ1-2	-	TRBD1	TGTGCCAGCAGCCTAAGGAGACAGGGCGTCTTCTATGGCTACACCTTC	CASSLRRQGVFYGYTF
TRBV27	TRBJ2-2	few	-	TGTGCCAGCAGTTTATGGGGGATTGGCACCGGGGAGCTGTTTTTT	CASSLWGIGTGELFF
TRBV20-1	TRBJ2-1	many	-	TGCAGTGCTCTCAACAGGGAGCGCTACAATGAGCAGTTCTTC	CSALNRERYNEQFF
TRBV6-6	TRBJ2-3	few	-	TGTGCCAGCACAGTACAGGGCCCAGATACGCAGTATTTT	CASTVQGPDTQYF
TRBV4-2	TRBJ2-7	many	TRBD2	TGTGCCAGCAGCCAGCCCGGGACTAGAACCTACGAGCAGTACTTC	CASSQPGTRTYEQYF
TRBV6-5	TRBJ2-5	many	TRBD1	TGTGCCAGCAGTTACAAGGGGGCGGGAGAGACCCAGTACTTC	CASSYKGAGETQYF
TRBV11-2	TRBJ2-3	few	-	TGTGCCAGCAGCTTAGTTTATGGCGGCGAAACCACAGATACGCAGTATTTT	CASSLVYGGETTDTQYF
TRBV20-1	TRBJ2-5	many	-	TGCAGTGCTTCTAGGACCGTACTAGTACGTGAGACCCAGTACTTC	CSASRTVLVRETQYF
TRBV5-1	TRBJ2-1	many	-	TGCGCCAGCAGCTTCCGGGGCTACAATGAGCAGTTCTTC	CASSFRGYNEQFF
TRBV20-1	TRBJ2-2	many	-	TGCAGTGCTAGAGAGACAGGGAACACCGGGGAGCTGTTTTTT	CSARETGNTGELFF
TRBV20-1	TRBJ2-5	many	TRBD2	TGCAGTGCCCTCAGGATGGAGCGGGGGGGTAGAGAGACCCAGTACTTC	CSALRMERGGRETQYF
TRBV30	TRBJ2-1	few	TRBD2	TGTGCCTGGAGTGCGACTAGCGGGGGATACAATGAGCAGTTCTTC	CAWSATSGGYNEQFF
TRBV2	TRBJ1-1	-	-	TGTGCCAGCAGTGAAGCGCAGATCACTGAAGCTTTCTTT	CASSEAQITEAFF
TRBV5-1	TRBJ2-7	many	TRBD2	TGCGCCAGCAGCCGGACTAGCGGGGGGGGAGAGCAGTACTTC	CASSRTSGGGEQYF
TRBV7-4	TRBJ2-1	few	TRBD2	TGTGCCAGCAGCTTAAGGGGACTAGCGGGGGGTAGCTCCTACAATGAGCAGTTCTTC	CASSLRGLAGGSSYNEQFF
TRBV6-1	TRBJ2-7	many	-	TGTGCCAGCAGCCGTGGAAGCGTCTACGAGCAGTACTTC	CASSRGSVYEQYF
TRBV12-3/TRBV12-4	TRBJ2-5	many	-	TGTGCCAGCAGTTCTTATAACCGAGAGACCCAGTACTTC	CASSSYNRETQYF
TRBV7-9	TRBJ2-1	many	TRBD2	TGTGCCAGCAGCTCACCTCGAGGGCGGGGGGACTACAATGAGCAGTTCTTC	CASSSPRGRGDYNEQFF
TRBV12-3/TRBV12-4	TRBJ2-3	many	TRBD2	TGTGCCAGCAGCACACCTAAGAGCGGGGGCCTCACAGATACGCAGTATTTT	CASSTPKSGGLTDTQYF
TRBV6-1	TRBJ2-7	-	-	TGTGCCAGCTCCCCCCAACTGGTGTACGAGCAGTACTTC	CASSPQLVYEQYF
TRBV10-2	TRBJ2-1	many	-	TGCGCCAGCAGCCTAGTGGGGCCGTACAATGAGCAGTTCTTC	CASSLVGPYNEQFF
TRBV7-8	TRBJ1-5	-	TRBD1	TGTGCCAGCAGCTTAACAGACAGGGGTTTCAATCAGCCCCAGCATTTT	CASSLTDRGFNQPQHF
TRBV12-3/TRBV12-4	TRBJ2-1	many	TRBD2	TGTGCCAGCAGCAGGACTAGCGGGGGACTGAGCTCCTACAATGAGCAGTTCTTC	CASSRTSGGLSSYNEQFF
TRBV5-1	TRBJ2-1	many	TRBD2	TGCGCCAGCAGCTTGGCCTCCCCGGGACTAGCGAGCTACAATGAGCAGTTCTTC	CASSLASPGLASYNEQFF
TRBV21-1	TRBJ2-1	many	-	TGTGCCAGCAGCAAGGACAGGGCCCTGGGGCATGAGCAGTTCTTC	CASSKDRALGHEQFF
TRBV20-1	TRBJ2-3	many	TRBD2	TGCAGAACGAAGGCTAGCGGGAGTTCGACAGATACGCAGTATTTT	CRTKASGSSTDTQYF
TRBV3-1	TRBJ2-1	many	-	TGTGCCAGCAGCCAAGATCTAGGGTACAATGAGCAGTTCTTC	CASSQDLGYNEQFF
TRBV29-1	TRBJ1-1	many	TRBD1	TGCAGCGTTGTGCCGACAGGGAGGGGGGGATGGAACACTGAAGCTTTCTTT	CSVVPTGRGGWNTEAFF
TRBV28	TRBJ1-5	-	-	TGTGCCAGCAGTCCAGGGTGGGGCAATCAGCCCCAGCATTTT	CASSPGWGNQPQHF
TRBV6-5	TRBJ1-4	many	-	TGTGCCAGCAGTCGGGTCGGGGAAAAACTGTTTTTT	CASSRVGEKLFF
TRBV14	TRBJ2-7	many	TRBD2	TGTGCCAGCAGCCAAGTCTCGAGACTAGCGGGAGGCGAGCAGTACTTC	CASSQVSRLAGGEQYF
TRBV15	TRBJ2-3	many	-	TGTGCCACCAGCAGAGAGAATACGCAGTATTTT	CATSRENTQYF
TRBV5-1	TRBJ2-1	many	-	TGCGCCAGCAGCGTGGAGGCGGTTTCCTACAATGAGCAGTTCTTC	CASSVEAVSYNEQFF
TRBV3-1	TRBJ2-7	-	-	TGTGCCAGCAGCCAAGTTTTGGAGGGGGCAGGCGTGCACGAGCAGTACTTC	CASSQVLEGAGVHEQYF
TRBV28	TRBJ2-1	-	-	TGTGCCAGCAGTTGGGCCCGACAGATTTACAATGAGCAGTTCTTC	CASSWARQIYNEQFF
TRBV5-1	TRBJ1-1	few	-	TGCGCCAGCAGCGCTTCGGGGTCGAACACTGAAGCTTTCTTT	CASSASGSNTEAFF
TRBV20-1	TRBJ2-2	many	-	TGCAGTGCTAGGAGTACGACCGGGGAGCTGTTTTTT	CSARSTTGELFF